This TCR beta chain was sequenced for a study of cytomegalovirus exposure and HLA in healthy donors. The CDR3 runs to 14 residues. Trimming pared 3 bases from V and 1 base from J, leaving 9 bases between. Germline CDR1 reads MDHEN; CDR2 reads SYDVKM. The PCR contained 60 Vbeta and 13 Jbeta primers. TCRdb keeps only in-frame clones here, not all; method: immunoSEQ multiplex PCR. The sample holds about 96,000 clones, about 70% seen once. Sequences were obtained from PBMCs. This sequence joins TRBV28 and TRBJ1-1; D is unresolved. This receptor was identified in a female donor in good health and CMV-seropositive. This CDR3 reads CASSFLQENTEAFF. The DNA for the CDR3 is TGTGCCAGCAGTTTCTTGCAGGAGAACACTGAAGCTTTCTTT.